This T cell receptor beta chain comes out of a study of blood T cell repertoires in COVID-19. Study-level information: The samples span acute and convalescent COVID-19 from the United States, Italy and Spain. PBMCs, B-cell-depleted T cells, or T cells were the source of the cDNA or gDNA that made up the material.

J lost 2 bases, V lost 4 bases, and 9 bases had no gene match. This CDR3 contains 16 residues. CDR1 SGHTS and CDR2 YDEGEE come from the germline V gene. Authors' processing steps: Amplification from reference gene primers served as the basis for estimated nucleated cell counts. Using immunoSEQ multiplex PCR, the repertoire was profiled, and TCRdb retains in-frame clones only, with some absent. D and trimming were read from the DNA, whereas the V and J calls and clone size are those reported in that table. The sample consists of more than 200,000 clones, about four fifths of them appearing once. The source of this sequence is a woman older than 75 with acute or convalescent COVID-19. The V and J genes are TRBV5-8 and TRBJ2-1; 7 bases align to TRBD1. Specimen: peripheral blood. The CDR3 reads CASSVKGGDAYNEQFF. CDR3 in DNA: TGTGCCAGCAGCGTCAAAGGGGGCGACGCCTACAATGAGCAGTTCTTC.